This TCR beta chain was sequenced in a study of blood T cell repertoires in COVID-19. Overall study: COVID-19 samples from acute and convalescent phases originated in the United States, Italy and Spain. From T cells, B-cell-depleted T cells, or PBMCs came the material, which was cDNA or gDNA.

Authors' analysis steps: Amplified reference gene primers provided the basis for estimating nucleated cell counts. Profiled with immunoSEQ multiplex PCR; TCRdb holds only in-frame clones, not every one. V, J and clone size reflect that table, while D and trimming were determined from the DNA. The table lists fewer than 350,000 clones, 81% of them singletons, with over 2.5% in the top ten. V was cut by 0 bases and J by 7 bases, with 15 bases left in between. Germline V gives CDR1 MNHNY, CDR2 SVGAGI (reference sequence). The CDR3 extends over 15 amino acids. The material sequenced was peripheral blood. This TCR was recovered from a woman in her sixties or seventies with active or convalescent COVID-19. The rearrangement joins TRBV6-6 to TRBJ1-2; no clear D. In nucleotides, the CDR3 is TGTGCCAGCAGTTACTCGGCGACTGACCTAGTTGGCTACACCTTC. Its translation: CASSYSATDLVGYTF.